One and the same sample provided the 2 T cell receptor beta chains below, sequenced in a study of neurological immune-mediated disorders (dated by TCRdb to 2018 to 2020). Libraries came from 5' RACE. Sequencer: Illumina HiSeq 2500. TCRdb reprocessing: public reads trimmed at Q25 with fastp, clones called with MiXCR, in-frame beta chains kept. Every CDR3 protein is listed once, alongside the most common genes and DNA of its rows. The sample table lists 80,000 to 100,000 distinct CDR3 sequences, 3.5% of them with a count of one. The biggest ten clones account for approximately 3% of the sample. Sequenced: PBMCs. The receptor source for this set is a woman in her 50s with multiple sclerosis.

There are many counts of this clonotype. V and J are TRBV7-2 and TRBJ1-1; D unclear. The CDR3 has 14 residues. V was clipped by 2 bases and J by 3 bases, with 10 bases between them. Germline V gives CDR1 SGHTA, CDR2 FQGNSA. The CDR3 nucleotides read TGTGCCAGCAGCTTACGGATGGAGGACACTGAAGCTTTCTTT. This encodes CASSLRMEDTEAFF. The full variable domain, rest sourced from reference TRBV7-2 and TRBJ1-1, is GAGVSQSPSNKVTEKGKDVELRCDPISGHTALYWYRQSLGQGLEFLIYFQGNSAPDKSGLPSDRFSAERTGGSVSTLTIQRTQQEDSAVYLCASSLRMEDTEAFFGQGTRLTVV.

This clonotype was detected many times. The CDR3 bases are TGTGCCAGCAGTCAAGGACAGGGGGCTGTTGGGGCCAACGTCCTGACTTTC. Encoded protein: CASSQGQGAVGANVLTF. The V gene is TRBV7-2, the J gene TRBJ2-6; 11 bases match TRBD1. J gave up 3 bases and V 6 bases, and 7 bases lay outside the gene matches. The CDR3 extends over 17 amino acids. Germline lookup yields CDR1 SGHTA and CDR2 FQGNSA.